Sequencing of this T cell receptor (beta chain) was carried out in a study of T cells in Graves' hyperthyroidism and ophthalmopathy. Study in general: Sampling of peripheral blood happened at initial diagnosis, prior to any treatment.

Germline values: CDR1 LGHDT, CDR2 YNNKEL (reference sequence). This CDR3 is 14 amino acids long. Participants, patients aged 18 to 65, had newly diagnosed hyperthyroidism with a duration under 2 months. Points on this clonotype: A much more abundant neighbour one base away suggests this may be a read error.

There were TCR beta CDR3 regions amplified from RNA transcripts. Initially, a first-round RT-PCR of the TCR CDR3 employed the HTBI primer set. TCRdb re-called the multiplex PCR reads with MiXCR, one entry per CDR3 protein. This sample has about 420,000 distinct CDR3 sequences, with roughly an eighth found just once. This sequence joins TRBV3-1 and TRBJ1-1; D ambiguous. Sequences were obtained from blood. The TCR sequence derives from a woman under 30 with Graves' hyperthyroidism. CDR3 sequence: CGSSQGRRNTEAFF. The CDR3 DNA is TGTGGCAGCAGCCAAGGACGTAGGAACACTGAAGCTTTCTTT.